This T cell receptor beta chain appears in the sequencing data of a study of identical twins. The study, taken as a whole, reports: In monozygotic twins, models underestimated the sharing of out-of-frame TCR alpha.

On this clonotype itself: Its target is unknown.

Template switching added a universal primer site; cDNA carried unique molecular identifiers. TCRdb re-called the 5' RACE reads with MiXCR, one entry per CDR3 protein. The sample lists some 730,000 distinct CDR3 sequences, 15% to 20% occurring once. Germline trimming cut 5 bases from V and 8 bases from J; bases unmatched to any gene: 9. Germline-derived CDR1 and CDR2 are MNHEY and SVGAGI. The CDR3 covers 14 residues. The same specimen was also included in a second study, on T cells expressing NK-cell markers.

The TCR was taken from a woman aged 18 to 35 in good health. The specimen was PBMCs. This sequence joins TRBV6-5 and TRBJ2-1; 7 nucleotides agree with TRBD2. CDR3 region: CASSNRDYRHEQFF. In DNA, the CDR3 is TGTGCCAGCAGTAACCGGGACTACCGTCATGAGCAGTTCTTC.